This T cell receptor (beta chain) was sequenced in a study of blood T cell repertoires in COVID-19. With V trimmed by 3 bases and J by 2 bases, 4 bases remained unmatched. The CDR3 length is 15 residues. CDR1 LGHNA and CDR2 YNFKEQ come from the germline V gene. Produced via immunoSEQ multiplex PCR; TCRdb's table is partial and in-frame only. The repertoire has more than 60,000 clones, 90% of them found once; the top ten carry 15% to 20%. V gene TRBV4-2 combines with J gene TRBJ2-3; 8 nucleotides match TRBD2. Source material: peripheral blood. The receptor was derived from a woman of 80 years or more with active or convalescent COVID-19. CDR3 region: CASSQVSGATDTQYF. The CDR3 DNA sequence: TGTGCCAGCAGCCAGGTTAGCGGGGCCACAGATACGCAGTATTTT.